A single T cell receptor beta chain is shown here with its context. This record belongs to a study of blood T cell repertoires in COVID-19. Across the whole study: Sites across the United States, Italy and Spain contributed samples from acute and convalescent COVID-19.

Clinical history as reported by participants underpinned cohort assignment. Produced via immunoSEQ multiplex PCR; TCRdb's table is partial and in-frame only. The sample carries about 260,000 clones, around 80% recorded once. Trimming left V 4 bases short and J 10 bases short, with 21 bases between. Germline CDR1 and CDR2: SGDLS and YYNGEE. This CDR3 has 15 residues. This clonotype originated in a young man with acute COVID-19. The V gene is TRBV9, the J gene TRBJ2-1; perhaps TRBD1 as D (6 bases). The specimen sequenced was PBMCs or T cells enriched from blood (not recorded which). The DNA of the CDR3 is TGTGCCAGCAGCCCAAACCCCGGGACACAGAGGGAGCAGTTCTTC. This gives the protein CASSPNPGTQREQFF.